Sequencing of this TCR beta chain was carried out in a study of cytomegalovirus exposure and HLA in healthy donors. Findings of the study overall: Later analysis identified a missense DCLRE1C variant that was linked to TCR beta V- and J-gene trimming. In a later analysis, at a false discovery rate of 0.05, 15,000 to 20,000 TCR beta sequences were associated with HLA alleles.

The CDR3 spans 16 residues. The V gene lost 4 bases and the J gene lost 2 bases, with 19 bases spanning the gap. The germline gives CDR1 SGHNT, CDR2 YYREEE (reference sequence). Amplification used 60 Vbeta primers and 13 Jbeta primers. Measured with immunoSEQ multiplex PCR; TCRdb has only the in-frame clones, and not every one. The sample includes roughly 130,000 clones, over 60% of them seen just once. Notes on this clone: No antigen is known for it.

Sample: PBMCs. V and J are TRBV5-4 and TRBJ2-7; D perhaps matches TRBD1 (6 bases). This receptor was identified in a male donor in good health and CMV-seropositive. In nucleotides, the CDR3 is TGTGCCAGCAGCACGGGATACGGACAGTCTGCCTACGAGCAGTACTTC. Encoded protein: CASSTGYGQSAYEQYF.